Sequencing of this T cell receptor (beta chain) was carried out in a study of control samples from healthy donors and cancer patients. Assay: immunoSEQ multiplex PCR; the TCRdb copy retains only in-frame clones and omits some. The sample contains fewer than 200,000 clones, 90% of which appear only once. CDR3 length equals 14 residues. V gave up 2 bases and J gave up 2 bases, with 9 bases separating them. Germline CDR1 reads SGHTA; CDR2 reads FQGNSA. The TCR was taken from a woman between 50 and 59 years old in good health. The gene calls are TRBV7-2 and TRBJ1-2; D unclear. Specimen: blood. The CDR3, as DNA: TGTGCCAGCAGCTTACCCCTGGGCAACTATGGCTACACCTTC. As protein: CASSLPLGNYGYTF.